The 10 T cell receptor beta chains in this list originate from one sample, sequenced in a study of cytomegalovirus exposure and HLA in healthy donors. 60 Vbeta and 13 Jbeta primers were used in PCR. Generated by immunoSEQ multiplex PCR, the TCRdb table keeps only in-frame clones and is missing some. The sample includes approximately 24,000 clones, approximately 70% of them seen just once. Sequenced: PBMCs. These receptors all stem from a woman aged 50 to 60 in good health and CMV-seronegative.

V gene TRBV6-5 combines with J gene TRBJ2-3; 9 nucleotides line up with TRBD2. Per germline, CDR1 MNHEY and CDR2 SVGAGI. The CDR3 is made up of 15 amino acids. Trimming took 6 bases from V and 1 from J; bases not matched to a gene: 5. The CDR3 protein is CASRNLAGGTDTQYF. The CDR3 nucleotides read TGTGCCAGCAGAAACTTAGCGGGAGGCACAGATACGCAGTATTTT.

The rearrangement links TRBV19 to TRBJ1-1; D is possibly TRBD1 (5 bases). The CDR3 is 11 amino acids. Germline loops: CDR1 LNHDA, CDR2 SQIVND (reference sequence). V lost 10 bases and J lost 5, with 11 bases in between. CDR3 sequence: CATGGGTEAFF. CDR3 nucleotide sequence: TGTGCCACCGGGGGTGGGACTGAAGCTTTCTTT.

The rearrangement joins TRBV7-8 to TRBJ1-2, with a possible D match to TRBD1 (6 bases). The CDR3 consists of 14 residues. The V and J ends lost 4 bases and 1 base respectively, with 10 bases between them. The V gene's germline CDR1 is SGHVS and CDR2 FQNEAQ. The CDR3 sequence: CASSSTGSNYGYTF. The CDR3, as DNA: TGTGCCAGCAGCTCGACAGGAAGTAACTATGGCTACACCTTC.

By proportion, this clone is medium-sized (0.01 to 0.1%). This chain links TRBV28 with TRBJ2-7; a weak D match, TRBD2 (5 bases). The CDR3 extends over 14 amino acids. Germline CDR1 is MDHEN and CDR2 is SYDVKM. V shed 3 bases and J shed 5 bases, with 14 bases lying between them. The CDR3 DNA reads TGTGCCAGCAGTTTTAAAGAGGGTAGGAACGAGCAGTACTTC. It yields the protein CASSFKEGRNEQYF. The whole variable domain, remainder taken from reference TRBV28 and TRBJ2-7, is DVKVTQSSRYLVKRTGEKVFLECVQDMDHENMFWYRQDPGLGLRLIYFSYDVKMKEKGDIPEGYSVSREKKERFSLILESASTNQTSMYLCASSFKEGRNEQYFGPGTRLTVT.

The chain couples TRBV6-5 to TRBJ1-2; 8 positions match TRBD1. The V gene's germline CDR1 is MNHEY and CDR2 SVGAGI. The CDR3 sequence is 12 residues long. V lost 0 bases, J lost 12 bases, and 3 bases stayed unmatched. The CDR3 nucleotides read TGTGCCAGCAGTTACTCAGGGACAGGAAACACCTTC. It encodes CASSYSGTGNTF.

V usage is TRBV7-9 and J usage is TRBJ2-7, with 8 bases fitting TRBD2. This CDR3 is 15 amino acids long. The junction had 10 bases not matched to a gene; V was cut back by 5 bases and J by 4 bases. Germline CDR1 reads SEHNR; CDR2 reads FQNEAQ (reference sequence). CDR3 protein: CASSPAVTGGYEQYF. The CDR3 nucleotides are TGTGCCAGCAGCCCCGCTGTGACGGGAGGGTACGAGCAGTACTTC.

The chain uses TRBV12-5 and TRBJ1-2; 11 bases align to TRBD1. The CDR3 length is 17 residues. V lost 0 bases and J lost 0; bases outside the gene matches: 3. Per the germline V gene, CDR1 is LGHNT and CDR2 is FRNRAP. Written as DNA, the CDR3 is TGTGCTAGTGGTTTGGTAGGACAGGGGGCGGCTAACTATGGCTACACCTTC. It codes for CASGLVGQGAANYGYTF.

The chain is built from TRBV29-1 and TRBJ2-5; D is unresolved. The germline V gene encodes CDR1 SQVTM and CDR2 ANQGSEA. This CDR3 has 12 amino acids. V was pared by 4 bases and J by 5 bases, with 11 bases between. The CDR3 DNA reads TGCAGCGTTGGTGCGGTCGAGGAGACCCAGTACTTC. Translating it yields CSVGAVEETQYF. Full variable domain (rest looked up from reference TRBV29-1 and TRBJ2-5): SAVISQKPSRDICQRGTSLTIQCQVDSQVTMMFWYRQQPGQSLTLIATANQGSEATYESGFVIDKFPISRPNLTFSTLTVSNMSPEDSSIYLCSVGAVEETQYFGPGTRLLVL.

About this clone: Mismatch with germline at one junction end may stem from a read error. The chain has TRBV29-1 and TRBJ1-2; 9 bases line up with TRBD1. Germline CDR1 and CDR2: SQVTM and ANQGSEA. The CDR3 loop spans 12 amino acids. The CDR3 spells CSVEGQGDQGCF. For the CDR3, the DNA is TGCAGCGTTGAGGGACAGGGTGATCAGGGGTGCTTC.

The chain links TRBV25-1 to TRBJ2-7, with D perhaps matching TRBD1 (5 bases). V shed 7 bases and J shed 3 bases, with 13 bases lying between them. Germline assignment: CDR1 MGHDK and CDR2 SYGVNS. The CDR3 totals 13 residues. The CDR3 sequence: CASTQGAIYEQYF. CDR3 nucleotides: TGTGCCAGCACCCAAGGGGCTATCTACGAGCAGTACTTC.